This T cell receptor (beta chain) came from a study of blood T cell repertoires in COVID-19. Study background: T cells, B-cell-depleted T cells, or PBMCs provided the cDNA or gDNA that served as material.

Per the original methods: It was from reference gene primer amplification that nucleated cell counts were estimated. Libraries were prepared by immunoSEQ multiplex PCR; TCRdb keeps only in-frame clonotypes and omits some of them. V and J calls and clone size come straight from that table; D and trimming were deduced from the DNA. In the table there are roughly 180,000 clones, approximately 83% of which are singletons. Donors were grouped by their self-reported clinical history. Symptom resolution, clearance, or two negative PCRs marked donors in Cohort 3 as recovered. The sequencing input was PBMCs or T cells enriched from blood (not recorded which). This receptor was obtained from a woman aged 60-75 years who had recovered from COVID-19.

For the CDR3, the DNA is TGTGCCAGTAGTATAGGAGGAAGCTATGGCTACACCTTC. It specifies CASSIGGSYGYTF. The chain uses TRBV19 and TRBJ1-2, with unresolved D. The CDR3 extends over 13 amino acids. V lost 1 base to trimming and J lost 4 bases, with 7 bases between them. CDR1 and CDR2 (germline): LNHDA, SQIVND (reference sequence).